This T cell receptor (beta chain) was identified during a study of early T cells in non-severe SARS-CoV-2 infection. MiXCR, applied by TCRdb to the 5' RACE reads, yields one record per CDR3 protein. This sample has 90,000 to 120,000 distinct CDR3 sequences; approximately 12% occur once, and the top ten carry approximately 7.3%. This clonotype occurred many times. The V gene lost 0 bases and the J gene lost 4 bases, with 10 bases spanning the gap. CDR3 length equals 15 residues. The chain joins TRBV12-3 or TRBV12-4 to TRBJ2-1; no firm D call. Sequences were obtained from whole blood. The TCR originated in an adult who was a healthcare worker with PCR-confirmed SARS-CoV-2 infection or an uninfected control (not recorded which). This CDR3 is CASSLAGPEYNEQFF. In nucleotides, the CDR3 is TGTGCCAGCAGTTTAGCCGGACCGGAATACAATGAGCAGTTCTTC.